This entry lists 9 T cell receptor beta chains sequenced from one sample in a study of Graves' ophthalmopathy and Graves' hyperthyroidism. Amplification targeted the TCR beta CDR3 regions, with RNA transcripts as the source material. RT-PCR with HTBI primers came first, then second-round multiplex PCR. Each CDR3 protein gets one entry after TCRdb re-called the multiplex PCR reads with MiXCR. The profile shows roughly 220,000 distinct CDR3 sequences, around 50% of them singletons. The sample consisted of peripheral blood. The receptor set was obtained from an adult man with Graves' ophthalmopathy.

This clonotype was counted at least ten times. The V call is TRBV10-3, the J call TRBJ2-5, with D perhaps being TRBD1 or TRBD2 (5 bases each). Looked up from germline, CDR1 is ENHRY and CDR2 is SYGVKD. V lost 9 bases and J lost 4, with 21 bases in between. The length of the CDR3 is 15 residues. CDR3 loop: CAMGTWKEGRETQYF. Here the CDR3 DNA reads TGTGCCATGGGGACGTGGAAGGAAGGTCGAGAGACCCAGTACTTC.

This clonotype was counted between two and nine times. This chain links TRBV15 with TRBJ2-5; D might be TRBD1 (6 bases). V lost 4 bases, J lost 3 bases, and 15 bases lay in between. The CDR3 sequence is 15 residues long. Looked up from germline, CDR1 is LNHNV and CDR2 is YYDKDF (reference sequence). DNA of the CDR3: TGTGCCACCAGCAACGCGCAGGGGAGCGAAGAGACCCAGTACTTC. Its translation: CATSNAQGSEETQYF.

This chain's CDR3 is CATGRDQPQHF. The CDR3 DNA reads TGTGCCACCGGTAGGGATCAGCCCCAGCATTTT. The chain employs TRBV15 and TRBJ1-5; D is uncertain. This CDR3 has 11 amino acids. Germline V CDR1 and CDR2: LNHNV, YYDKDF (reference sequence). V was pared by 8 bases and J by 5 bases, with 7 bases between.

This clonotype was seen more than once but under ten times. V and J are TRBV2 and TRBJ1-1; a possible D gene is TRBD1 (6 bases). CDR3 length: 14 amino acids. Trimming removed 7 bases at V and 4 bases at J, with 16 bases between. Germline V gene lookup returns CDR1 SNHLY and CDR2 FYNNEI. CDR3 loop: CASKRGQGSTEAFF. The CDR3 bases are TGTGCCAGCAAGCGGGGGCAGGGGAGCACTGAAGCTTTCTTT.

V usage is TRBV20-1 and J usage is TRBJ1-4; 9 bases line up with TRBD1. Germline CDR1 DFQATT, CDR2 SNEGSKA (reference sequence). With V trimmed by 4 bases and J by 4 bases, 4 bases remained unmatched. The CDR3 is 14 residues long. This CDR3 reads CSAIMGQGNEKLFF. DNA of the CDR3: TGCAGTGCTATAATGGGACAGGGTAATGAAAAACTGTTTTTT.

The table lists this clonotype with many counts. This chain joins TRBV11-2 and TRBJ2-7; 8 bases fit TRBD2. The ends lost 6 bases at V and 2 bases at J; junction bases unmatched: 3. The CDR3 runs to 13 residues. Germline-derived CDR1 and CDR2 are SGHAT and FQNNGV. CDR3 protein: CASSKAGAYEQYF. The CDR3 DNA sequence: TGTGCCAGCAGTAAAGCGGGAGCCTACGAGCAGTACTTC. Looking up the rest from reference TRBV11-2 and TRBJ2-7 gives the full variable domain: EAGVAQSPRYKIIEKRQSVAFWCNPISGHATLYWYQQILGQGPKLLIQFQNNGVVDDSQLPKDRFSAERLKGVDSTLKIQPAKLEDSAVYLCASSKAGAYEQYFGPGTRLTVT.

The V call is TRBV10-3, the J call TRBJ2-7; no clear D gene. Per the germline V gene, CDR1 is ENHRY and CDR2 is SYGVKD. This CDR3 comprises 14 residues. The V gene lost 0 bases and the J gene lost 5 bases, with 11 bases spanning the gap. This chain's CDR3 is CAISESGLRNEQYF. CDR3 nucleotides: TGTGCCATCAGTGAGTCGGGTTTGAGAAACGAGCAGTACTTC.

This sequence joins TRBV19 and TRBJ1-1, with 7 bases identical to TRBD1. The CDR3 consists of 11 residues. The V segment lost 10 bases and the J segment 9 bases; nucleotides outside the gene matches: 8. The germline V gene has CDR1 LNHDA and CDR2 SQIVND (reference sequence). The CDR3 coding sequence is TGTGCCACCATCGGACAGGTAAAAGCTTTCTTT. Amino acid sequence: CATIGQVKAFF.

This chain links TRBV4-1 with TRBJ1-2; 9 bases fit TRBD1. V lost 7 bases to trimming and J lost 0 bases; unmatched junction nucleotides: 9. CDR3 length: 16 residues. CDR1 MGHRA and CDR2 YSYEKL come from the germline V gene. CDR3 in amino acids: CASKSAGQGSNYGYTF. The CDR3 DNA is TGCGCCAGCAAGTCGGCGGGACAGGGATCTAACTATGGCTACACCTTC.